Listed here are 17 T cell receptor beta chains from one sample, sequenced in a study of tumor-infiltrating lymphocytes in primary liver carcinoma (dated 2017 in TCRdb). Total RNA and DNA were co-extracted from around 20-30 mg of bulk tissue with the AllPrep DNA/RNA mini kit, without cell sorting. TCRdb records Illumina HiSeq 2500 as the sequencer. TCRbeta-specific cDNA was reverse-transcribed from 500 to 550 ng total RNA using a constant-region primer and ProtoScript II reverse transcriptase. TCRbeta libraries were built with three nested multiplex PCR rounds, a slightly modified ARM-PCR procedure. Multiplex TRBV1-TRBV30 forward primers and a Cbeta reverse primer were used in the first two PCR rounds, each of which was run for approximately 9 cycles. The public reads were reanalyzed by TCRdb: fastp trimming at Q25, MiXCR alignment, in-frame beta chains only. Here each entry gathers all rows of one CDR3 protein and keeps the most common genes and DNA. The sample table records more than 90,000 distinct CDR3 sequences; under 70% of these occur just once. Roughly 12% of the sample is taken by the ten largest.

The specimen sequenced was liver tumor tissue from sampling region 2. What this sample's cell subset or site label stands for: tumor region T2, inferior pole. The receptors were sampled from a woman in her sixties with primary liver carcinoma and hepatitis B virus infection.

A note on this clonotype: Germline is not matched at one junction end, which may reflect a read error. The J gene is TRBJ2-5, the V gene TRBV6-6; either TRBD1 or TRBD2 may fit D (5 bases each). The CDR3 is 15 residues long. Germline V CDR1 and CDR2: MNHNY, SVGAGI (reference sequence). This CDR3 reads CANSYSIGDGETQYF. The CDR3 DNA reads TGTGCCAACAGTTACTCGATAGGGGACGGGGAGACCCAGTACTTC.

On this clonotype itself: One end of the junction fails to match germline, which may point to a read error. The gene calls are TRBV14 and TRBJ2-2, with TRBD2 matching over 12 bases. CDR3 length: 18 amino acids. Looked up from germline, CDR1 is SGHDN and CDR2 is FVKESK. This chain's CDR3 is CASSQVGLAGLNAGELFF. DNA of the CDR3: TGTGCCAGCAGCCAAGTAGGACTAGCGGGATTGAACGCCGGGGAGCTGTTTTTT.

Comment on this clonotype: The conserved phenylalanine or tryptophan is not found at the CDR3 terminus, so this likely reflects a read error. The rearrangement links TRBV7-9 to TRBJ2-5, with TRBD2 identical over 13 bases. Germline CDR1 SEHNR, CDR2 FQNEAQ (reference sequence). V dropped 5 bases and J dropped 1; count of bases not matched to a gene: 4. The CDR3 extends over 16 amino acids. As DNA, the CDR3 is TGTGCCAGCAGCCCCCGGACTAGCGGGAGCCAAGAGACCCAGTACCTC. Its protein product is CASSPRTSGSQETQYL.

The rearrangement joins TRBV7-9 to TRBJ2-1, with D perhaps being TRBD1 or TRBD2 (6 bases each). Germline CDR1 and CDR2: SEHNR and FQNEAQ (reference sequence). This CDR3 contains 14 residues. V was cut by 11 bases and J by 4 bases, with 18 bases left in between. CDR3 amino acids: CAVSLEGGYNEQFF. The DNA for the CDR3 is TGTGCCGTCAGCTTAGAAGGGGGGTACAATGAGCAGTTCTTC.

Of note for this clonotype: The junction and the germline gene differ at one end; a read error may be behind it. The chain uses TRBV6-2 or TRBV6-3 and TRBJ1-1, with 11 bases that match TRBD1. Looked up from germline, CDR1 is MNHEY and CDR2 is SVGEGT. This CDR3 contains 15 residues. DNA of the CDR3: TGTGTCAGCAGTCCCTGGGACAGGGGGTTCACTGAAACTTTCTTT. This sequence encodes CVSSPWDRGFTETFF.

This clonotype is medium-sized within its sample. This chain uses TRBV11-2 with TRBJ1-6; a weak D match, TRBD1 (5 bases). Trimming took 8 bases from V and 4 from J, leaving 9 bases between them. The CDR3 sequence is 13 residues long. The germline V gene has CDR1 SGHAT and CDR2 FQNNGV. The CDR3, as DNA: TGTGCCAGCCGCGGGGGGTATAATTCACCCCTCCACTTT. Its translation is CASRGGYNSPLHF.

About this clonotype: No conserved phenylalanine or tryptophan ends this CDR3, so it is likely a read error. The chain carries TRBV11-3 and TRBJ2-1; 10 bases fit TRBD2. Germline V gene data show CDR1 as SGHNT and CDR2 as YENEEA. This CDR3 has 15 residues. This CDR3 is CASCLGTSGKLEQFL. CDR3 coding DNA: TGTGCCAGCTGCTTAGGAACTAGCGGGAAGCTTGAACAGTTCTTA.

In the case of this clonotype: Its ends do not fully match the called genes, so a read error is possible. CDR3 in amino acids: CPSSPGLAGPDTQHF. CDR3 nucleotide sequence: TGTCCCAGCAGCCCAGGACTAGCGGGCCCAGATACGCAGCATTTT. The chain combines TRBV11-2 with TRBJ2-3, with D hard to call. The J call may be faulty, since TRBJ1-5 better matches the DNA end. The length of the CDR3 is 15 residues. Per the germline V gene, CDR1 is SGHAT and CDR2 is FQNNGV.

Concerning this clonotype itself: One end of the junction varies from germline; a read error may be responsible. The chain carries TRBV6-5 and TRBJ1-2, with a possible D match to TRBD1 (6 bases). The germline V gene encodes CDR1 MNHEY and CDR2 SVGAGI. The CDR3 extends over 16 amino acids. CDR3: CASSYPFGDRNHGYTF. The CDR3, as DNA: TGTGCCAGCAGTTACCCCTTCGGAGACAGGAACCATGGATACACCTTC.

Notes on this clonotype: A much larger clone lies one base from this, so it may be a read error. CDR3 in amino acids: CAGSYSPQGHNSPLHF. CDR3 coding DNA: TGTGCCGGCAGTTACTCCCCACAGGGTCATAATTCACCCCTCCACTTT. The J gene is TRBJ1-6, the V gene TRBV6-6; possible D gene TRBD1, 6 bases. The CDR3 length is 16 residues. Germline V CDR1 and CDR2: MNHNY, SVGAGI (reference sequence).

Points on this clonotype: A much more abundant neighbour one base away suggests this may be a read error. The chain uses TRBV7-9 and TRBJ2-7; tentatively, D is TRBD1 (6 bases). There are 12 residues in the CDR3. Germline CDR1 and CDR2: SEHNR and FQNEAQ (reference sequence). The CDR3 sequence is CASSRTDYDQYF. The CDR3 DNA is TGTGCCAGCAGCCGGACAGACTACGACCAGTACTTC.

To note about this clonotype: This may arise from a read error, as a much more abundant clone is one base away. The rearrangement joins TRBV7-9 to TRBJ1-1, with no clear D. Trimming removed 5 bases at V and 3 bases at J, with 10 bases between. Germline lookup yields CDR1 SEHNR and CDR2 FQNEAQ (reference sequence). CDR3 length: 13 residues. This chain's CDR3 is CASSPGGYTEAFF. The CDR3 nucleotides read TGTGCCAGCAGCCCAGGCGGTTACACTGAAGCTTTCTTT.

Of note for this clonotype: One end of the junction varies from germline; a read error may be responsible. The chain links TRBV30 to TRBJ2-2; D unresolved. The CDR3 is 12 amino acids. Germline lookup yields CDR1 GTSNPN and CDR2 SVGIG (reference sequence). The CDR3 DNA reads as TGTGCATGGAGTAGGGTCGCCGGGGAGCTGTTTTTT. This codes for CAWSRVAGELFF. Combining the CDR3 with reference TRBV30 and TRBJ2-2 gives the whole variable domain SQTIHQWPATLVQPVGSPLSLECTVEGTSNPNLYWYRQAAGRGLQLLFYSVGIGQISSEVPQNLSASRPQDRQFILSSKKLLLSDSGFYLCAWSRVAGELFFGEGSRLTVL.

With regard to this clonotype: This sequence may be a read error, since a much larger clone differs from it by one base. The chain is built from TRBV2 and TRBJ2-7, with D unclear. The length of the CDR3 is 10 residues. The V gene's germline CDR1 is SNHLY and CDR2 FYNNEI. The CDR3 sequence is CASSDEERYF. The DNA of the CDR3 is TGTGCCAGCAGTGATGAAGAGCGGTACTTC.

About this clonotype itself: One end of the junction does not line up with germline, which may come from a read error. CDR3 sequence (DNA): TGTGCCAGCACTTTAGGGGACGGGGGGATCATAGATACGCAGTATTTT. Translating gives CASTLGDGGIIDTQYF. The gene calls are TRBV12-3 or TRBV12-4 and TRBJ2-3, with 7 bases aligning to TRBD2. This CDR3 spans 16 amino acids.

This clonotype was detected once. One end of the junction does not line up with germline, which may come from a read error. This chain joins TRBV29-1 and TRBJ2-3; possible D gene TRBD2, 5 bases. CDR1 SQVTM and CDR2 ANQGSEA come from the germline V gene. The CDR3 totals 13 residues. This CDR3 reads CSVDSGGTDTQYF. The DNA for the CDR3 is TGCAGCGTTGACAGTGGAGGCACAGATACGCAATATTTT.

With regard to this clonotype: Mismatch with germline at one junction end may stem from a read error. The V and J genes are TRBV6-5 and TRBJ2-3; the match to TRBD2 covers 8 bases. This CDR3 is 15 amino acids long. The germline V gene has CDR1 MNHEY and CDR2 SVGAGI. The CDR3 protein is CASSYPPGGPDMQYF. In nucleotides, the CDR3 is TGTGCCAGCAGTTACCCGCCGGGAGGGCCGGATATGCAGTATTTT.